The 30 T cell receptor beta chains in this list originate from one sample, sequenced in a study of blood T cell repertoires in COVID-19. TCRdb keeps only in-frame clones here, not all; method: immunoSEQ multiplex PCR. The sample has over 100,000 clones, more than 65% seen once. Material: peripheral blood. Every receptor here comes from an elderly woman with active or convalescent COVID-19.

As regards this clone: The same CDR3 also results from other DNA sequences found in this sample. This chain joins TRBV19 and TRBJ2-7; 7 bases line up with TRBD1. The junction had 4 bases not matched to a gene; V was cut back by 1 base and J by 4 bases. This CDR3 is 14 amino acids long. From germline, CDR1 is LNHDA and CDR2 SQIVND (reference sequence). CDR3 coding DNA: TGTGCCAGTAGTATAGGCAGGGGGTCGTACGAGCAGTACTTC. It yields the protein CASSIGRGSYEQYF.

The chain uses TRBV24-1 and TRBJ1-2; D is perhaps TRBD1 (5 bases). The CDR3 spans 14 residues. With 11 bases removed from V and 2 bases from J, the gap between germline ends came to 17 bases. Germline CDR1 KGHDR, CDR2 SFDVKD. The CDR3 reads CAILTFKGNYGYTF. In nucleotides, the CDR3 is TGTGCCATCCTAACTTTTAAGGGGAACTATGGCTACACCTTC.

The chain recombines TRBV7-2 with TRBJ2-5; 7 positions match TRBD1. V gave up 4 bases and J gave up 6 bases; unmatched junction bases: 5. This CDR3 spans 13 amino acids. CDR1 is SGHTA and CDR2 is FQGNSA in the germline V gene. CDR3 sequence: CASSSYRGQTQYF. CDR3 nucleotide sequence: TGTGCCAGCAGCTCGTACAGGGGACAGACCCAGTACTTC.

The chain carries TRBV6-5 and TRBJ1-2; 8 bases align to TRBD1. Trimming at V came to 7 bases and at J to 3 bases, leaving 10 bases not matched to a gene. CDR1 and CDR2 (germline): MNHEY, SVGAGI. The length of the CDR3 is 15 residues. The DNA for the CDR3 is TGTGCCAGCATCAGACAGGGGAATGAGGACTATGGCTACACCTTC. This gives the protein CASIRQGNEDYGYTF.

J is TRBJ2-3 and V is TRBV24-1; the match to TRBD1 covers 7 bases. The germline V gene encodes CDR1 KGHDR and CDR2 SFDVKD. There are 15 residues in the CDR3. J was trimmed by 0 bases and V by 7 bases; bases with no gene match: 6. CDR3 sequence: CATSLDRASTDTQYF. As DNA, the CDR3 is TGTGCCACCAGCCTCGACAGGGCTAGCACAGATACGCAGTATTTT.

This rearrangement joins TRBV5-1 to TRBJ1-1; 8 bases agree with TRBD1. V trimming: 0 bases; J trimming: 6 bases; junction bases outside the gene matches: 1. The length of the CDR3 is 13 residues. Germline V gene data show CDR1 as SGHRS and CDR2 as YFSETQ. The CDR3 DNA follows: TGCGCCAGCAGCTTGGGGGGACAGGCTGAAGCTTTCTTT. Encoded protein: CASSLGGQAEAFF.

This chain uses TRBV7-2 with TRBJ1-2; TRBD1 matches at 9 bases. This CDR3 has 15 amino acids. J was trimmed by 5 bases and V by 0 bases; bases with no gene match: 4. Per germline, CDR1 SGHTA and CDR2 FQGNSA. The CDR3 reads CASSLADRGTYGYTF. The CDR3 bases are TGTGCCAGCAGCTTAGCTGACAGGGGGACGTATGGCTACACCTTC.

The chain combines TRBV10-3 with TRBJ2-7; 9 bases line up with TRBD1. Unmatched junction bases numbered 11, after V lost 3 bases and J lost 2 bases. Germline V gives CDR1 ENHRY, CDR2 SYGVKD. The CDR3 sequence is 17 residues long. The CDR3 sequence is CAISEPGQGASAYEQYF. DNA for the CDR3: TGTGCCATCAGTGAACCGGGACAGGGAGCTTCGGCCTACGAGCAGTACTTC.

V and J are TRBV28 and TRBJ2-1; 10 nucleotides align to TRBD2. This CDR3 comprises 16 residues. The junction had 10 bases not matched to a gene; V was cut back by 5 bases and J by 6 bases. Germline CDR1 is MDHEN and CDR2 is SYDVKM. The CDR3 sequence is CASSAPPSGRGNEQFF. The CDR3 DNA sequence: TGTGCCAGCAGTGCCCCTCCTAGCGGGAGAGGCAATGAGCAGTTCTTC.

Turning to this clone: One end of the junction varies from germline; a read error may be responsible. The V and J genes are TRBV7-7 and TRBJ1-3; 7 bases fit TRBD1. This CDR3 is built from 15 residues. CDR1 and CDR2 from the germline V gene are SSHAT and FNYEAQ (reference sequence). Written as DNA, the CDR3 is TGTGCTAGCAGCCAGGGGGGCCCCTCTGGAAACACCATATATTTT. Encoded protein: CASSQGGPSGNTIYF.

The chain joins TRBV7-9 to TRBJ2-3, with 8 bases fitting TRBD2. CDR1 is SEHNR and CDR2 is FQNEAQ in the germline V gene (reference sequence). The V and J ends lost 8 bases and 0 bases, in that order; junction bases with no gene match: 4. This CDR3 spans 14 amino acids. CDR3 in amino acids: CASCPSGSTDTQYF. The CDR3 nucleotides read TGTGCCAGCTGCCCTAGCGGGAGCACAGATACGCAGTATTTT. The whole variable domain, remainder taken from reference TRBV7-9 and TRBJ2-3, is DTGVSQNPRHKITKRGQNVTFRCDPISEHNRLYWYRQTLGQGPEFLTYFQNEAQLEKSRLLSDRFSAERPKGSFSTLEIQRTEQGDSAMYLCASCPSGSTDTQYFGPGTRLTVL.

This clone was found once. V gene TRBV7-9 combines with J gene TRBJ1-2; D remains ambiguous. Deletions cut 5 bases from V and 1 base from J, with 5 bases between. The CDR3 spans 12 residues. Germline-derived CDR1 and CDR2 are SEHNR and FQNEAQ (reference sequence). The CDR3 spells CASSQLNYGYTF. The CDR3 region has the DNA TGTGCCAGCAGCCAACTTAACTATGGCTACACCTTC.

CDR3 protein: CASSAPVGQGIELFF. CDR3 in DNA: TGTGCCAGCAGCGCTCCGGTGGGACAGGGGATAGAACTGTTTTTT. This rearrangement joins TRBV5-4 to TRBJ1-4; 10 bases agree with TRBD1. The CDR3 consists of 15 residues. V was pared by 4 bases and J by 12 bases, with 12 bases of the junction left unmatched. The V gene's germline CDR1 is SGHNT and CDR2 YYREEE (reference sequence). Full variable domain (missing parts from reference TRBV5-4 and TRBJ1-4): ETGVTQSPTHLIKTRGQQVTLRCSSQSGHNTVSWYQQALGQGPQFIFQYYREEENGRGNFPPRFSGLQFPNYSSELNVNALELDDSALYLCASSAPVGQGIELFFGSGTQLSVL.

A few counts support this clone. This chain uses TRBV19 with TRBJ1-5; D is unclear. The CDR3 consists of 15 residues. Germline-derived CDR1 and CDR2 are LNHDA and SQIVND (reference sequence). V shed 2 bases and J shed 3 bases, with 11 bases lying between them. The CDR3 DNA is TGTGCCAGTAGTATACTTGACGGGAACAATCAGCCCCAGCATTTT. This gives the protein CASSILDGNNQPQHF. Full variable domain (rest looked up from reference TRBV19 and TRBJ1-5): DGGITQSPKYLFRKEGQNVTLSCEQNLNHDAMYWYRQDPGQGLRLIYYSQIVNDFQKGDIAEGYSVSREKKESFPLTVTSAQKNPTAFYLCASSILDGNNQPQHFGDGTRLSIL.

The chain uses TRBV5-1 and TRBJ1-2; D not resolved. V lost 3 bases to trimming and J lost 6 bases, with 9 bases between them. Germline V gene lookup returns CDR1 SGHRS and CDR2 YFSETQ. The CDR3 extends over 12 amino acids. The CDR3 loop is CASSSVTHGYTF. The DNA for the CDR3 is TGCGCCAGCAGCTCGGTGACTCATGGCTACACCTTC. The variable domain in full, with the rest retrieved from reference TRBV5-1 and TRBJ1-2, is KAGVTQTPRYLIKTRGQQVTLSCSPISGHRSVSWYQQTPGQGLQFLFEYFSETQRNKGNFPGRFSGRQFSNSRSEMNVSTLELGDSALYLCASSSVTHGYTFGSGTRLTVV.

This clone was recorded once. CDR3 amino acids: CASSLSLYEQYF. CDR3 DNA: TGTGCCAGCAGTTTGTCCCTCTACGAGCAGTACTTC. This chain joins TRBV28 and TRBJ2-7; D not resolved. The CDR3 loop spans 12 amino acids. V was pared by 3 bases and J by 3 bases, with 6 bases between. The germline V gene encodes CDR1 MDHEN and CDR2 SYDVKM.

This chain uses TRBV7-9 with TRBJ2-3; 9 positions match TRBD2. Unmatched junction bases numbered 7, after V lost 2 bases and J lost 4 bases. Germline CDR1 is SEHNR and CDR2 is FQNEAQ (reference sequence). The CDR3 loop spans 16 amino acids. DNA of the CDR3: TGTGCCAGCAGCTTACGGTCTAGCGGGATTGCAGATACGCAGTATTTT. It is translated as CASSLRSSGIADTQYF.

Here the CDR3 DNA reads TGTGCCAGCAGCTTCCGGGGCGGGGGTTTGGTTGAGCAGTTCTTC. Its protein is CASSFRGGGLVEQFF. V is TRBV6-5 and J is TRBJ2-1, with 7 bases matching TRBD2. Trimming cost V 6 bases and J 9 bases; bases outside gene matches: 14. The CDR3 has 15 residues. The germline CDR1 and CDR2 sequences are MNHEY and SVGAGI.

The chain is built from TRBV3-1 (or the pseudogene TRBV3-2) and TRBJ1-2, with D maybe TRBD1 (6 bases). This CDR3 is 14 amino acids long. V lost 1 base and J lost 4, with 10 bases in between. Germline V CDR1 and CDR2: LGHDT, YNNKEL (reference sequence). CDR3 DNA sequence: TGTGCCAGCAGCCAAGGGACAGCCGGCTATGGCTACACCTTC. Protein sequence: CASSQGTAGYGYTF.

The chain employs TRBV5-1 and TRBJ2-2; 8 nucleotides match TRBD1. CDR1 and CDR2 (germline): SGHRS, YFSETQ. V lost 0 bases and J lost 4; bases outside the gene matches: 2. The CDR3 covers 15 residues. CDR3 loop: CASSLGDRGTGELFF. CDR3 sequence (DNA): TGCGCCAGCAGCTTGGGCGACAGGGGCACCGGGGAGCTGTTTTTT.

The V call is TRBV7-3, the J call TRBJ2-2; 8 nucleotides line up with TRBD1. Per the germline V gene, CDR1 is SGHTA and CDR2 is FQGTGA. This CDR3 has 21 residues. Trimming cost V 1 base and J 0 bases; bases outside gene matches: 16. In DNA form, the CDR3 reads TGTGCCAGCAGCTTAAAGGGCAGGGGGCGGTCCAAGGATTCGAACACCGGGGAGCTGTTTTTT. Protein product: CASSLKGRGRSKDSNTGELFF. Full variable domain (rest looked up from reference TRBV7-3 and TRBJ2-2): GAGVSQTPSNKVTEKGKYVELRCDPISGHTALYWYRQSLGQGPEFLIYFQGTGAADDSGLPNDRFFAVRPEGSVSTLKIQRTERGDSAVYLCASSLKGRGRSKDSNTGELFFGEGSRLTVL.

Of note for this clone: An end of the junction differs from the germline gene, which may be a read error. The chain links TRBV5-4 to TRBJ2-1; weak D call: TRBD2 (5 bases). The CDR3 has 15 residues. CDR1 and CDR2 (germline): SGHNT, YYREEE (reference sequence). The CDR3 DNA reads TGTGCCAGCAGGTTGGACTCGAGCTCCTACAATGAGCAGTTCTTC. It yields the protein CASRLDSSSYNEQFF. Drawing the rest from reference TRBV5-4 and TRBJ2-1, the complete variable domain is ETGVTQSPTHLIKTRGQQVTLRCSSQSGHNTVSWYQQALGQGPQFIFQYYREEENGRGNFPPRFSGLQFPNYSSELNVNALELDDSALYLCASRLDSSSYNEQFFGPGTRLTVL.

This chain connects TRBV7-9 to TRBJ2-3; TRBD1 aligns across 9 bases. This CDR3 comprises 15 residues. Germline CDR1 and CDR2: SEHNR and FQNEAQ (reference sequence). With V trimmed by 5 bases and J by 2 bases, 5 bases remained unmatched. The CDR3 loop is CASSLNRGPTDTQYF. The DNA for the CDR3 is TGTGCCAGCAGCCTCAACAGGGGGCCCACAGATACGCAGTATTTT. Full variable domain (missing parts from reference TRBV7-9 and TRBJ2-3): DTGVSQNPRHKITKRGQNVTFRCDPISEHNRLYWYRQTLGQGPEFLTYFQNEAQLEKSRLLSDRFSAERPKGSFSTLEIQRTEQGDSAMYLCASSLNRGPTDTQYFGPGTRLTVL.

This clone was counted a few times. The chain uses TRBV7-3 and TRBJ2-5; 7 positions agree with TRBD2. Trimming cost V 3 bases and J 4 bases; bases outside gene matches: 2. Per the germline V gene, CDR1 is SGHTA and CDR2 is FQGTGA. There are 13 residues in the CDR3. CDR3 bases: TGTGCCAGCAGCTTTTCGGGGGGAGAGACCCAGTACTTC. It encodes CASSFSGGETQYF. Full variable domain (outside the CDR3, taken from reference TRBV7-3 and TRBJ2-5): GAGVSQTPSNKVTEKGKYVELRCDPISGHTALYWYRQSLGQGPEFLIYFQGTGAADDSGLPNDRFFAVRPEGSVSTLKIQRTERGDSAVYLCASSFSGGETQYFGPGTRLLVL.

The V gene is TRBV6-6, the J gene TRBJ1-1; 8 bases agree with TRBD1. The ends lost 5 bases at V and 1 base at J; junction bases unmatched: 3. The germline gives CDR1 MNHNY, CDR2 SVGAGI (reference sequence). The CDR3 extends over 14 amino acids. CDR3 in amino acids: CASSGQGRNTEAFF. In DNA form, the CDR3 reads TGTGCCAGCAGTGGACAGGGTAGGAACACTGAAGCTTTCTTT.

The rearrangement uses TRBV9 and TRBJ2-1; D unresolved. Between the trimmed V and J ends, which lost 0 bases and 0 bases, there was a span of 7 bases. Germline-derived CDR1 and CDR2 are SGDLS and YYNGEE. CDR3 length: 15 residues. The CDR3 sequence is CASSVGGYSYNEQFF. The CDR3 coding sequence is TGTGCCAGCAGCGTAGGCGGATACTCCTACAATGAGCAGTTCTTC.

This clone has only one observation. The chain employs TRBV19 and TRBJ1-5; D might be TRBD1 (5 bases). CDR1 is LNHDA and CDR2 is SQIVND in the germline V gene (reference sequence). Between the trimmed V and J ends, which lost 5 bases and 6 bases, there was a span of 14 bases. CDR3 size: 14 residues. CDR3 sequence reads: CASSPGGEGQPQHF. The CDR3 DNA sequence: TGTGCCAGTAGTCCGGGGGGGGAAGGTCAGCCCCAGCATTTT.

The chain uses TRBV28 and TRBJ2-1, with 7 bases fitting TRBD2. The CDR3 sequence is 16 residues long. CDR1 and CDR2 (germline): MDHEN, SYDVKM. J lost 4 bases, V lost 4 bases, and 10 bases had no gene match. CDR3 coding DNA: TGTGCCAGCAGTTCCCCTGCTAGCGGTCCGTACAATGAGCAGTTCTTC. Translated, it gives CASSSPASGPYNEQFF.

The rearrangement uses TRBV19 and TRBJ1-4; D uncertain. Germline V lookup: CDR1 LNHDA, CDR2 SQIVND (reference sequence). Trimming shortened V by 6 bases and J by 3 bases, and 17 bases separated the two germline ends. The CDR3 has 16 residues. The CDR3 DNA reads TGTGCCAGTAGGGTGGGTTCCGGGAAGTCTAATGAAAAACTGTTTTTT. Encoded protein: CASRVGSGKSNEKLFF.

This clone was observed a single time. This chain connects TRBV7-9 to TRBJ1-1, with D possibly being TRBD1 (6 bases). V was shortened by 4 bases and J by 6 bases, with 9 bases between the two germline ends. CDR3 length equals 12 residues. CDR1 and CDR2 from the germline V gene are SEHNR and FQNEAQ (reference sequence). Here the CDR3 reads CASSSGASEAFF. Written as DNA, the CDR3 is TGTGCCAGCAGCTCAGGGGCCTCTGAAGCTTTCTTT.